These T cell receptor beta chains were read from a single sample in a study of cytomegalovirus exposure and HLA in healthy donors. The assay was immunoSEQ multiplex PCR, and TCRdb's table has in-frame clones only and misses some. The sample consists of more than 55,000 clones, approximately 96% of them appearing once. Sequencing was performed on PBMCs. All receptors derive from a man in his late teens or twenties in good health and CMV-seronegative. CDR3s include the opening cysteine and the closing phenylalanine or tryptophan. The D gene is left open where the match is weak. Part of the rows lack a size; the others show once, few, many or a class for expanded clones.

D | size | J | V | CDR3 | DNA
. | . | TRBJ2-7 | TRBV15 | CATSSGGPYEQYF | TGTGCCACCAGCTCCGGGGGACCCTACGAGCAGTACTTC
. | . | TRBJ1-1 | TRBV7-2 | CASSPLGRGTEAFF | TGTGCCAGCAGCCCTCTTGGGAGAGGCACTGAAGCTTTCTTT
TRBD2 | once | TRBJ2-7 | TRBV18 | CASSPPGGISYEQYF | TGTGCCAGCTCACCCCCGGGGGGGATTTCCTACGAGCAGTACTTC
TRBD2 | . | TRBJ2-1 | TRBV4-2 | CASSQVDSGNNEQFF | TGTGCCAGCAGCCAAGTTGATAGCGGGAACAATGAGCAGTTCTTC
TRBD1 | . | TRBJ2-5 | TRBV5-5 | CASSSPGTGHQETQYF | TGTGCCAGCAGCTCACCCGGGACAGGGCATCAAGAGACCCAGTACTTC
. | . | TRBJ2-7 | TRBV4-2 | CASSQESLSYEQYF | TGTGCCAGCAGCCAAGAGTCGCTATCCTACGAGCAGTACTTC
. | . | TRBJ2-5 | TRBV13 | CASSFSQTGTQYF | TGTGCCAGCAGCTTTTCCCAGACAGGGACCCAGTACTTC
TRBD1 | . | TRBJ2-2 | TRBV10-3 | CAISDRDRESTGELFF | TGTGCCATCAGTGATCGAGACAGGGAGAGCACCGGGGAGCTGTTTTTT
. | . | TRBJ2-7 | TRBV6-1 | CASSEKGNQDEQYF | TGTGCCAGCAGTGAAAAGGGGAACCAGGACGAGCAGTACTTC
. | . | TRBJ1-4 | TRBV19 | CASSPDNNRVKLFF | TGTGCCAGTAGTCCCGACAATAACCGCGTGAAACTGTTTTTT
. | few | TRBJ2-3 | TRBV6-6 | CASSTSGSTDTQYF | .
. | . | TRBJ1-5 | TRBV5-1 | CASSLGQGWNQPQHF | TGCGCCAGCAGCTTGGGGCAGGGGTGGAATCAGCCCCAGCATTTT